What follows are 20 T cell receptor beta chains derived from one specimen sequenced in a study of T cell responses to AZD1222 COVID-19 vaccine. TCRdb keeps only in-frame clones here, not all; method: immunoSEQ multiplex PCR. The sample shows fewer than 130,000 clones, roughly 90% of them seen only once. The sequencing here drew on peripheral blood, taken 28 days after the second AZD1222 dose. These receptor sequences come from an adult who received the AZD1222 COVID-19 vaccine.

V usage is TRBV7-9 and J usage is TRBJ1-4, with D uncertain. The CDR3 runs to 15 residues. From germline, CDR1 is SEHNR and CDR2 FQNEAQ (reference sequence). Trimming pared 5 bases from V and 5 bases from J, leaving 15 bases between. The CDR3: CASSPQRLLNEKLFF. The CDR3 DNA is TGTGCCAGCAGCCCACAGCGACTTCTAAATGAAAAACTGTTTTTT.

This clone came up a few times. The chain has TRBV6-2 or TRBV6-3 and TRBJ1-2, with a possible D match to TRBD1 (5 bases). The CDR3 runs 15 residues. The V end lost 2 bases, the J end lost 4 bases, and 14 bases lay between the germline ends. Germline CDR1 MNHEY, CDR2 SVGEGT. The CDR3 reads CASSYTVTDRYGYTF. DNA of the CDR3: TGTGCCAGCAGTTACACGGTGACAGATCGCTATGGCTACACCTTC.

This clone was observed a single time. The chain combines TRBV5-1 with TRBJ2-2, with a tentative D call TRBD1 (5 bases). V dropped 1 base and J dropped 6 bases, with 13 bases sitting between them. The CDR3 runs to 15 residues. Germline CDR1 SGHRS, CDR2 YFSETQ. The CDR3 is CASSLISTGAGELFF. CDR3 nucleotide sequence: TGCGCCAGCAGCTTGATTTCAACAGGTGCCGGGGAGCTGTTTTTT.

The genes are TRBV7-3 and TRBJ1-6; possible D gene TRBD1, 6 bases. The germline V gene encodes CDR1 SGHTA and CDR2 FQGTGA. Trimming took off 4 bases at V and 9 bases at J, with 10 bases between the two ends. This CDR3 region has 13 residues. In nucleotides, the CDR3 is TGTGCCAGCAGCTACGGACAGAGTTCACCCCTCCACTTT. Translated: CASSYGQSSPLHF.

CDR3 loop: CASSHAPDQPQHF. The CDR3 bases are TGTGCCAGCAGCCACGCTCCCGATCAGCCCCAGCATTTT. This chain joins TRBV14 and TRBJ1-5; no reliable D call. Germline values: CDR1 SGHDN, CDR2 FVKESK. Between the trimmed V and J ends, which lost 3 bases and 5 bases, there was a span of 8 bases. The CDR3 totals 13 residues.

The chain joins TRBV7-3 to TRBJ2-3, with D tentatively TRBD1 or TRBD2 (5 bases each). Trimming shortened V by 5 bases and J by 2 bases, and 14 bases separated the two germline ends. Per the germline V gene, CDR1 is SGHTA and CDR2 is FQGTGA. The CDR3 consists of 15 residues. CDR3 sequence: CASSGGSVDTDTQYF. Here the CDR3 DNA reads TGTGCCAGCAGCGGGGGTAGCGTAGACACAGATACGCAGTATTTT.

The rearrangement links TRBV9 to TRBJ1-1; D perhaps matches TRBD1 (6 bases). V was pared by 4 bases and J by 0 bases, with 13 bases between. Germline lookup yields CDR1 SGDLS and CDR2 YYNGEE. The CDR3 covers 15 residues. The CDR3: CASSQLQGMNTEAFF. The CDR3 region has the DNA TGTGCCAGCAGCCAACTACAGGGAATGAACACTGAAGCTTTCTTT. The full variable domain, completed using reference TRBV9 and TRBJ1-1, is DSGVTQTPKHLITATGQRVTLRCSPRSGDLSVYWYQQSLDQGLQFLIQYYNGEERAKGNILERFSAQQFPDLHSELNLSSLELGDSALYFCASSQLQGMNTEAFFGQGTRLTVV.

The V call is TRBV5-4, the J call TRBJ2-7, with D perhaps matching TRBD1 (5 bases). The CDR3 spans 14 residues. With 4 bases removed from V and 3 bases from J, the gap between germline ends came to 14 bases. Germline-derived CDR1 and CDR2 are SGHNT and YYREEE (reference sequence). The CDR3 loop is CASSPDSLDYEQYF. In DNA form, the CDR3 reads TGTGCCAGCAGCCCTGACAGCCTCGACTACGAGCAGTACTTC.

This chain joins TRBV29-1 and TRBJ1-1; no firm D call. The CDR3 has 13 amino acids. Germline loops: CDR1 SQVTM, CDR2 ANQGSEA. V shed 8 bases and J shed 6 bases, with 19 bases lying between them. The DNA for the CDR3 is TGCAGCAGCCTTTCGGGGTTATTCCCTGAAGCTTTCTTT. This sequence encodes CSSLSGLFPEAFF.

The chain recombines TRBV6-5 with TRBJ1-5; maybe TRBD1 (6 bases). The CDR3 is 14 residues long. Looked up from germline, CDR1 is MNHEY and CDR2 is SVGAGI. Trimming shortened V by 6 bases and J by 6 bases, and 15 bases separated the two germline ends. The CDR3 sequence is CASRAGQRGQPQHF. DNA of the CDR3: TGTGCCAGCAGAGCGGGACAACGGGGTCAGCCCCAGCATTTT.

The chain is built from TRBV7-6 and TRBJ2-5; a weak D match, TRBD1 (6 bases). Trimming took off 4 bases at V and 4 bases at J, with 19 bases between the two ends. CDR3 length equals 16 residues. Germline assignment: CDR1 SGHVS and CDR2 FNYEAQ. The CDR3 spells CASSSRDTRPGETQYF. The CDR3 DNA follows: TGTGCCAGCAGCTCCAGGGACACCAGACCAGGAGAGACCCAGTACTTC. Full variable domain (rest looked up from reference TRBV7-6 and TRBJ2-5): GAGVSQSPRYKVTKRGQDVALRCDPISGHVSLYWYRQALGQGPEFLTYFNYEAQQDKSGLPNDRFSAERPEGSISTLTIQRTEQRDSAMYRCASSSRDTRPGETQYFGPGTRLLVL.

This clone is a singleton in its sample. This sequence joins TRBV27 and TRBJ2-3; 14 bases agree with TRBD2. The CDR3 is made up of 20 amino acids. CDR1 and CDR2 from the germline V gene are MNHEY and SMNVEV (reference sequence). J was trimmed by 2 bases and V by 8 bases; bases with no gene match: 18. The CDR3 protein is CASQKRTSGGFVPNTDTQYF. CDR3 nucleotides: TGTGCCAGCCAGAAACGGACTAGCGGGGGGTTCGTCCCAAACACAGATACGCAGTATTTT.

The rearrangement joins TRBV5-6 to TRBJ1-3; D ambiguous. V lost 4 bases and J 1 base, leaving 3 bases between the germline ends. This CDR3 has 12 amino acids. Germline CDR1 is SGHDT and CDR2 is YYEEEE. CDR3 loop: CASSLSGNTIYF. CDR3 nucleotide sequence: TGTGCCAGCAGCCTATCTGGAAACACCATATATTTT.

V and J are TRBV29-1 and TRBJ2-4; tentative D call: TRBD2 (6 bases). CDR1 and CDR2 (germline): SQVTM, ANQGSEA. The V end lost 4 bases, the J end lost 4 bases, and 8 bases lay between the germline ends. The CDR3 runs to 12 residues. DNA for the CDR3: TGCAGCGTTGGGGGGGATAAAAACATTCAGTACTTC. Protein product: CSVGGDKNIQYF.

Here the CDR3 reads CAISETYEQYF. As DNA, the CDR3 is TGTGCCATCAGTGAGACTTACGAGCAGTACTTC. The chain recombines TRBV10-3 with TRBJ2-7; D gene unclear. Germline-derived CDR1 and CDR2 are ENHRY and SYGVKD. There are 11 residues in the CDR3. V lost 2 bases and J 4 bases, leaving 3 bases between the germline ends.

This sequence joins TRBV11-2 and TRBJ1-2, with a possible D match to TRBD1 (6 bases). The CDR3 loop spans 14 amino acids. The germline V and J ends were trimmed by 0 bases and 7 bases, with 12 bases remaining between them. CDR1 SGHAT and CDR2 FQNNGV come from the germline V gene. The CDR3 loop reads CASSLEWGAGGYTF. The CDR3 coding sequence is TGTGCCAGCAGCTTAGAATGGGGGGCAGGTGGCTACACCTTC.

This chain connects TRBV5-1 to TRBJ2-5, with TRBD2 identical over 7 bases. This CDR3 is 15 amino acids long. Germline loops: CDR1 SGHRS, CDR2 YFSETQ. Germline trimming cut 0 bases from V and 1 base from J; bases unmatched to any gene: 3. Written as DNA, the CDR3 is TGCGCCAGCAGCTTGGATCCGGGGGGCCAAGAGACCCAGTACTTC. Residues: CASSLDPGGQETQYF.

V usage is TRBV11-2 and J usage is TRBJ2-3, with unresolved D. Trimming took 1 base from V and 2 from J, leaving 4 bases between them. This CDR3 is built from 13 residues. Per germline, CDR1 SGHAT and CDR2 FQNNGV. DNA of the CDR3: TGTGCCAGCAGCTTAGTTATCACAGATACGCAGTATTTT. Its protein is CASSLVITDTQYF.

The genes are TRBV18 and TRBJ1-2, with TRBD1 matching 8 bases. The CDR3 sequence is 17 residues long. Germline trimming cut 3 bases from V and 8 bases from J; bases unmatched to any gene: 17. Germline V gene sequence: CDR1 KGHSH, CDR2 LQKENI. The CDR3 loop is CASSPRPGTGSGGGYTF. In nucleotides, the CDR3 is TGTGCCAGCTCACCTCGTCCCGGGACAGGCTCCGGGGGGGGCTACACCTTC. The entire variable domain, with the rest obtained from reference TRBV18 and TRBJ1-2, is as follows: NAGVMQNPRHLVRRRGQEARLRCSPMKGHSHVYWYRQLPEEGLKFMVYLQKENIIDESGMPKERFSAEFPKEGPSILRIQQVVRGDSAAYFCASSPRPGTGSGGGYTFGSGTRLTVV.

This clone was seen a single time. This rearrangement joins TRBV30 to TRBJ2-2; D is unresolved. This CDR3 is built from 15 residues. V shed 3 bases and J shed 4 bases, with 15 bases lying between them. Germline V gene lookup returns CDR1 GTSNPN and CDR2 SVGIG (reference sequence). CDR3 in amino acids: CAWRAWAQFTGELFF. The CDR3 DNA follows: TGTGCCTGGAGGGCTTGGGCCCAGTTCACCGGGGAGCTGTTTTTT. The variable domain in full, with the rest retrieved from reference TRBV30 and TRBJ2-2, is SQTIHQWPATLVQPVGSPLSLECTVEGTSNPNLYWYRQAAGRGLQLLFYSVGIGQISSEVPQNLSASRPQDRQFILSSKKLLLSDSGFYLCAWRAWAQFTGELFFGEGSRLTVL.